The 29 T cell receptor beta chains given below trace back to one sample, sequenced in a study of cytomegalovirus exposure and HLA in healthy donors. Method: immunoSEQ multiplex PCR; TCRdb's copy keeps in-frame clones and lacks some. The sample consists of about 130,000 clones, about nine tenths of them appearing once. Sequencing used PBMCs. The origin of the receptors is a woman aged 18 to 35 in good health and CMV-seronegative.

CDR3 residues: CASSTLKGMNTEAFF. The CDR3 DNA reads as TGTGCCAGCAGCACGCTTAAGGGGATGAACACTGAAGCTTTCTTT. The rearrangement links TRBV7-9 to TRBJ1-1, with D possibly being TRBD1 (5 bases). CDR1 is SEHNR and CDR2 is FQNEAQ in the germline V gene (reference sequence). Trimming stripped 5 bases from V and 0 bases from J, with 13 bases between. The CDR3 runs 15 residues.

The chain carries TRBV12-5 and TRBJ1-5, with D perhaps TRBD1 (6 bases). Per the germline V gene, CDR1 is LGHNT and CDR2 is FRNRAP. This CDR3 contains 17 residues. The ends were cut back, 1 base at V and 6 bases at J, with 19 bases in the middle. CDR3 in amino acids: CASGLAPGYRESQPQHF. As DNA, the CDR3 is TGTGCTAGTGGTTTGGCCCCGGGGTACAGGGAGTCTCAGCCCCAGCATTTT.

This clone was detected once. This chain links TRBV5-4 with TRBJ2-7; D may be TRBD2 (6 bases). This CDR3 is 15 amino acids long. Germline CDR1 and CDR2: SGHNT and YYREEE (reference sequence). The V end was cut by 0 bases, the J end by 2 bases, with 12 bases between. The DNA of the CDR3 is TGTGCCAGCAGCTTGGAACGGGAGAGAGCCTACGAGCAGTACTTC. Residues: CASSLERERAYEQYF.

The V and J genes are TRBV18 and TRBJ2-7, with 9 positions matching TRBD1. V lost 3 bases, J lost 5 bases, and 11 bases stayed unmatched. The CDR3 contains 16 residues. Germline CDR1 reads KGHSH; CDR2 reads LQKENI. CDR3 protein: CASSPLGTGRGDEQYF. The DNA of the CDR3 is TGTGCCAGCTCACCTTTAGGGACAGGGAGAGGGGACGAGCAGTACTTC.

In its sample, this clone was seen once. CDR3 loop: CASSRGSDSGNTIYF. CDR3 in DNA: TGTGCCAGCAGCCGCGGGAGTGACTCTGGAAACACCATATATTTT. The V and J genes are TRBV7-9 and TRBJ1-3; D is unresolved. The CDR3 extends over 15 amino acids. The V gene's germline CDR1 is SEHNR and CDR2 FQNEAQ (reference sequence). Trimming removed 5 bases at V and 0 bases at J, with 11 bases between.

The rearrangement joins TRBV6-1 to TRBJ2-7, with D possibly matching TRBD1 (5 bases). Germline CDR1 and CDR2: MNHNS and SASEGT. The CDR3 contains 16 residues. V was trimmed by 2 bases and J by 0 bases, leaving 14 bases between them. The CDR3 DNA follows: TGTGCCAGCAGTGAATCCCCAGGGTCAGTCTCCTACGAGCAGTACTTC. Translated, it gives CASSESPGSVSYEQYF.

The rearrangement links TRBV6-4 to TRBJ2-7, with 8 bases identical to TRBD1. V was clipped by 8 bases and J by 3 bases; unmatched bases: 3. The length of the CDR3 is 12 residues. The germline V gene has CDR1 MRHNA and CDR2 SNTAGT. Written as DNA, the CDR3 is TGTGCCAGCCGGACAGGGAGCTACGAGCAGTACTTC. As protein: CASRTGSYEQYF.

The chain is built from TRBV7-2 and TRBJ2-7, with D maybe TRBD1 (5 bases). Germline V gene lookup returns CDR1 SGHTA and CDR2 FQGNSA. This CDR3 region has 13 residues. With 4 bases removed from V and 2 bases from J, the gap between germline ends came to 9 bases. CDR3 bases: TGTGCCAGCAGCTACGGACAAGCCTACGAGCAGTACTTC. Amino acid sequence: CASSYGQAYEQYF. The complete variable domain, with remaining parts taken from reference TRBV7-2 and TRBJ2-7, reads GAGVSQSPSNKVTEKGKDVELRCDPISGHTALYWYRQSLGQGLEFLIYFQGNSAPDKSGLPSDRFSAERTGGSVSTLTIQRTQQEDSAVYLCASSYGQAYEQYFGPGTRLTVT.

Here the CDR3 reads CASSPRTSGNLDEQFF. The CDR3, as DNA: TGTGCCAGCAGCCCACGGACTAGCGGGAATTTGGATGAGCAGTTCTTC. This sequence joins TRBV11-3 and TRBJ2-1; TRBD2 matches 12 bases. Germline V CDR1 and CDR2: SGHNT, YENEEA. This CDR3 has 16 residues. After removal of 5 bases from V and 8 bases from J, the junction contained 10 bases not matched to a gene.

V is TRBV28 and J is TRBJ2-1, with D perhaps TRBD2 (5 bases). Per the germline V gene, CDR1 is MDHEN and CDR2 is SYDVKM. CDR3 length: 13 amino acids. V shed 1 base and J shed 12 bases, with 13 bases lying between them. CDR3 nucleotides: TGTGCCAGCAGTTTATCGAGGGCAGGATGGCAGTTCTTC. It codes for CASSLSRAGWQFF.

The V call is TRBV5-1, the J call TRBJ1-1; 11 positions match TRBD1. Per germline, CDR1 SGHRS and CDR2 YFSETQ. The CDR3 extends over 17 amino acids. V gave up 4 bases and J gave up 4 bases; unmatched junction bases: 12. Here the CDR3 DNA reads TGCGCCAGCAGCCCGTTAGGACAGGGGGCGTTTTCCACTGAAGCTTTCTTT. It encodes CASSPLGQGAFSTEAFF.

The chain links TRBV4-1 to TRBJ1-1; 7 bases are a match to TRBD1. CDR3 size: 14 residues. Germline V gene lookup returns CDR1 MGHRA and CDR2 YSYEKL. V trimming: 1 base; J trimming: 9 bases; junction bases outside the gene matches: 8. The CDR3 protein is CASSQATGVAQAFF. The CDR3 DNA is TGCGCCAGCAGCCAAGCCACAGGGGTGGCCCAAGCTTTCTTT.

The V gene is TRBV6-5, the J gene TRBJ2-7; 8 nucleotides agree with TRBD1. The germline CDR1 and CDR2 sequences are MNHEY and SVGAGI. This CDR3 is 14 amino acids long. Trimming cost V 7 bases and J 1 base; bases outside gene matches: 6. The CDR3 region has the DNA TGTGCCAGCAAACCGGGACAGGCATCCTACGAGCAGTACTTC. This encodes CASKPGQASYEQYF.

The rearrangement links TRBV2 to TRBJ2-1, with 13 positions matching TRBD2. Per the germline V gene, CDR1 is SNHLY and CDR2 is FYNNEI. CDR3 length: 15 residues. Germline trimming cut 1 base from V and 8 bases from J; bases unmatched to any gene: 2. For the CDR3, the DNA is TGTGCCAGCAGTGAAGGACTAGCGGGAGGTTATGAGCAGTTCTTC. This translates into CASSEGLAGGYEQFF.

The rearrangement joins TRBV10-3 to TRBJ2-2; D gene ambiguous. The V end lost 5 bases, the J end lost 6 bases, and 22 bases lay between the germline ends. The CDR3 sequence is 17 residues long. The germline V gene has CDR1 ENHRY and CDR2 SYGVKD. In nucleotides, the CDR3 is TGTGCCATCAGTACCCCGGCCCTAGGAGATGCGGCCGGGGAGCTGTTTTTT. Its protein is CAISTPALGDAAGELFF.

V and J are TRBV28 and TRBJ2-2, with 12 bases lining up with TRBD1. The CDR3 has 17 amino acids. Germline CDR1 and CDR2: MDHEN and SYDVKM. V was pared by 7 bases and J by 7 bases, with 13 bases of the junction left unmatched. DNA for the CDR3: TGTGCCAGCATCTCGACCCCGGGACAGGGGGCGGGCGGGGAGCTGTTTTTT. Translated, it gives CASISTPGQGAGGELFF.

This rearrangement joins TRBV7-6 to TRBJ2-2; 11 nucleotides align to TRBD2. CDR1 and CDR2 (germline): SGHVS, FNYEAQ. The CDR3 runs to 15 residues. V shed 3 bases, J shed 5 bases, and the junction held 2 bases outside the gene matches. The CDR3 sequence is CASSFTSGSTGELFF. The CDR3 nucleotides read TGTGCCAGCAGCTTTACTAGCGGGAGTACCGGGGAGCTGTTTTTT. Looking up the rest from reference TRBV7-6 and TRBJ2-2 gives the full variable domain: GAGVSQSPRYKVTKRGQDVALRCDPISGHVSLYWYRQALGQGPEFLTYFNYEAQQDKSGLPNDRFSAERPEGSISTLTIQRTEQRDSAMYRCASSFTSGSTGELFFGEGSRLTVL.

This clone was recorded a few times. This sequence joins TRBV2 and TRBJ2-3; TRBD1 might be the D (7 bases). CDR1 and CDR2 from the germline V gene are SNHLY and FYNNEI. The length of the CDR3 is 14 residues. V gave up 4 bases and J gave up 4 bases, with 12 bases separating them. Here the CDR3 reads CASSAVRGADTQYF. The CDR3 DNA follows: TGTGCCAGCAGTGCAGTCAGGGGGGCAGATACGCAGTATTTT.

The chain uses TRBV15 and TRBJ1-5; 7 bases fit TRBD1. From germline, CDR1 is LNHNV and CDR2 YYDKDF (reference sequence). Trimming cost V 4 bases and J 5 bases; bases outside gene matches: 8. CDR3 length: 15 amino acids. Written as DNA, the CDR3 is TGTGCCACCAGCAATCCAGCAGGGGGGCATCAGCCCCAGCATTTT. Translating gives CATSNPAGGHQPQHF.

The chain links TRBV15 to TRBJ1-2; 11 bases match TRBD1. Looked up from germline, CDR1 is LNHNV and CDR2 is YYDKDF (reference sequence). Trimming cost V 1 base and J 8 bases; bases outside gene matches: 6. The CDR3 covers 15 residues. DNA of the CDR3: TGTGCCACCAGCAGAGTTCTTGGACAGGGGGCAGGCTACACCTTC. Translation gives CATSRVLGQGAGYTF.

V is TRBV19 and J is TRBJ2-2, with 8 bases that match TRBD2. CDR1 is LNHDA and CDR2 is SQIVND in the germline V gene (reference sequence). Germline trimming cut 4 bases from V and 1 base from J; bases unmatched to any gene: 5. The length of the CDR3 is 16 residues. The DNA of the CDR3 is TGTGCCAGTAGTAAATTAGCGGGACTGAACACCGGGGAGCTGTTTTTT. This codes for CASSKLAGLNTGELFF.

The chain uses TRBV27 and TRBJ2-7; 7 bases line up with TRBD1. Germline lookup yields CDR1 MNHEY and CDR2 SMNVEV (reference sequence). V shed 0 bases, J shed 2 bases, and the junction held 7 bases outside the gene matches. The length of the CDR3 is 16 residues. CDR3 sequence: CASSLSFGTVTYEQYF. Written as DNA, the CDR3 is TGTGCCAGCAGTTTATCTTTTGGGACAGTAACCTACGAGCAGTACTTC.

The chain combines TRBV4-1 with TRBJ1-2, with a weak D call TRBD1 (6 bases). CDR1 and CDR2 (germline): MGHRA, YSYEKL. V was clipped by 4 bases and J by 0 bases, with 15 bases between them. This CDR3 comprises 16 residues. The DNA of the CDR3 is TGCGCCAGCAGCCGAAAATCGACAGGCACTAACTATGGCTACACCTTC. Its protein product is CASSRKSTGTNYGYTF.

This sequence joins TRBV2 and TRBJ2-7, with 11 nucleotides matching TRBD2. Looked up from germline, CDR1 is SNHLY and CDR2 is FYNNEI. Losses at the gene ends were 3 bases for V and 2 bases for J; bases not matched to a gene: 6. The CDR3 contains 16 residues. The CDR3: CASSEFGTSGTYEQYF. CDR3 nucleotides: TGTGCCAGCAGTGAGTTTGGGACTAGCGGCACCTACGAGCAGTACTTC. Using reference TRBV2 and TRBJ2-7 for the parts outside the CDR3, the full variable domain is EPEVTQTPSHQVTQMGQEVILRCVPISNHLYFYWYRQILGQKVEFLVSFYNNEISEKSEIFDDQFSVERPDGSNFTLKIRSTKLEDSAMYFCASSEFGTSGTYEQYFGPGTRLTVT.

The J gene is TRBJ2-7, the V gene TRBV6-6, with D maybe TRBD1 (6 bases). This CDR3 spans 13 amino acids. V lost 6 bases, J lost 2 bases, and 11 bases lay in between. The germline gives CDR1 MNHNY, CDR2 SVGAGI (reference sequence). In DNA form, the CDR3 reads TGTGCCAGCAGCCCAGGGGAACCCTACGAGCAGTACTTC. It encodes CASSPGEPYEQYF.

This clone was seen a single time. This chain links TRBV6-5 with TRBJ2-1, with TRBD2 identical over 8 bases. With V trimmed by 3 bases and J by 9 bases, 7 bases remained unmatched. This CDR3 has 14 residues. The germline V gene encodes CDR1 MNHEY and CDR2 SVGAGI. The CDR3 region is CASSYVGRASEQFF. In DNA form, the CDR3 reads TGTGCCAGCAGTTATGTCGGGAGGGCTAGTGAGCAGTTCTTC.

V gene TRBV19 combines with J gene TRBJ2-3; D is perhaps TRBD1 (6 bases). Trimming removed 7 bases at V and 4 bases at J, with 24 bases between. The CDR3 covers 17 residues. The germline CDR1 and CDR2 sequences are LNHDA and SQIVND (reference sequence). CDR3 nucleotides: TGTGCCAGTACCCTGGACAGTACGAGGTTGGAGTCAGATACGCAGTATTTT. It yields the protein CASTLDSTRLESDTQYF. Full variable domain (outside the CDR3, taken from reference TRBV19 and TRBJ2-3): DGGITQSPKYLFRKEGQNVTLSCEQNLNHDAMYWYRQDPGQGLRLIYYSQIVNDFQKGDIAEGYSVSREKKESFPLTVTSAQKNPTAFYLCASTLDSTRLESDTQYFGPGTRLTVL.

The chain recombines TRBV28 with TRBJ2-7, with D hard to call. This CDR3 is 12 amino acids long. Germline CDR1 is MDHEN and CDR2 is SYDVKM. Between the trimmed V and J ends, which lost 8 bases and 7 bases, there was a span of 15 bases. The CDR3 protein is CASRTPGKEQYF. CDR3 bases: TGTGCCAGCCGCACCCCAGGTAAAGAGCAGTACTTC.

The CDR3: CASRINRAFWYGYTF. For the CDR3, the DNA is TGTGCCAGCAGAATAAACAGGGCTTTTTGGTATGGCTACACCTTC. The chain is built from TRBV28 and TRBJ1-2; maybe TRBD1 (6 bases). There are 15 residues in the CDR3. CDR1 is MDHEN, CDR2 SYDVKM, per germline. The V end was cut by 6 bases, the J end by 5 bases, with 19 bases between.